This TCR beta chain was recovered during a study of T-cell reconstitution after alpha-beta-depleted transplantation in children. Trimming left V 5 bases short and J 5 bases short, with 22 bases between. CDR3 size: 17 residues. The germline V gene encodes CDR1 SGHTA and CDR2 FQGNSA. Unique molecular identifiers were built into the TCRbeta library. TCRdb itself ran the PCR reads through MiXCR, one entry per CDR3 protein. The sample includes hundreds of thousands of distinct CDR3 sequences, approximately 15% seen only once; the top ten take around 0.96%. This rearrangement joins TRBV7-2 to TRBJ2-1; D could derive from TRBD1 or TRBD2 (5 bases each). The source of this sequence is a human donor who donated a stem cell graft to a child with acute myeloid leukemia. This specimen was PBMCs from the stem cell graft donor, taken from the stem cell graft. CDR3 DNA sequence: TGTGCCAGCAGCCCGAGAACCCAGGGTTGGGGGAACAATGAGCAGTTCTTC. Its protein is CASSPRTQGWGNNEQFF.